This TCR beta chain is from a study of blood T cell repertoires in COVID-19. In the original workflow: Amplified reference gene primers provided the basis for estimating nucleated cell counts. Sequenced by immunoSEQ multiplex PCR; TCRdb stores in-frame clones only, minus some. Clone size and V and J calls were adopted from that table, with D and trimming inferred from the DNA. Here the sample spans fewer than 350,000 clones, approximately 86% being singletons. CDR1 is LNHDA and CDR2 is SQIVND in the germline V gene (reference sequence). The CDR3 consists of 16 residues. After removal of 7 bases from V and 0 bases from J, the junction contained 6 bases not matched to a gene.

The chain carries TRBV19 and TRBJ2-3; 11 bases match TRBD2. The TCR sequence derives from a woman in her 30s who had recovered from COVID-19. Material: peripheral blood. In nucleotides, the CDR3 is TGTGCCAGTACCCGGACTAGCGGGCTAAGCACAGATACGCAGTATTTT. It is translated as CASTRTSGLSTDTQYF.